The rows below give T cell receptor beta chains drawn from one sample of a study of blood T cell repertoires in COVID-19. Profiling relied on immunoSEQ multiplex PCR, and the TCRdb table lists in-frame clones only, not all of them. Seen here are approximately 160,000 clones, roughly 84% observed once, and the top ten hold around 1.2%. The sequenced sample consisted of peripheral blood. These receptor sequences come from a man between 60 and 75 years old who had recovered from COVID-19. CDR3s include the opening cysteine and the closing phenylalanine or tryptophan. The order of the fields is J gene, D gene, clone size, V gene, CDR3 DNA, CDR3 protein. D genes are given only for firm matches. Clone size is shown for a subset of rows, as once, few, many or a class of expanded clone.

>TRBJ2-2|TRBD1|few|TRBV19
TGTGCCAGTAGAAGACAGGGGAACACCGGGGAGCTGTTTTTT
CASRRQGNTGELFF
>TRBJ1-2|NA|NA|TRBV3-1/TRBV3-2
TGTGCCAGCAGCCAAGAGGTGGAAGGGGCCGGCTACACCTTC
CASSQEVEGAGYTF
>TRBJ2-2|TRBD1|once|TRBV7-2
TGTGCCAGCAGGCCGCCCAGGGGGCCCGGGGAGCTGTTTTTT
CASRPPRGPGELFF
>TRBJ2-5|TRBD2|NA|TRBV7-9
TGTGCCAGCAGCTTAGTTCTGACTAGCGTGGGAGAGACCCAGTACTTC
CASSLVLTSVGETQYF
>TRBJ2-7|NA|NA|TRBV5-1
TGCGCCAGCAAGGGGGGGGCCTACGAGCAGTACTTC
CASKGGAYEQYF
>TRBJ1-6|NA|NA|TRBV6-5
TGTGCCAGCAGTTACCTCACGTTTGGTGGTGGCTCACCCCTCCACTTT
CASSYLTFGGGSPLHF
>TRBJ2-1|NA|NA|TRBV7-9
TGTGCCACCCCAGGGTACTACAATGAGCAGTTCTTC
CATPGYYNEQFF
>TRBJ1-1|NA|NA|TRBV11-2
TGTGCCAGCAGCACAGGACAGCCTCCTAATCTCTTGAACACTGAAGCTTTCTTT
CASSTGQPPNLLNTEAFF
>TRBJ2-3|TRBD1|NA|TRBV11-2
TGTGCCAGCAGCCGGGACAGGGTTAACACAGATACGCAGTATTTT
CASSRDRVNTDTQYF
>TRBJ2-5|TRBD2|NA|TRBV3-1/TRBV3-2
TGTGCCAGCAGCCCGTGGTCGCTAGCGGGGCAAGAGACCCAGTACTTC
CASSPWSLAGQETQYF
>TRBJ2-5|TRBD2|NA|TRBV5-4
TGTGCCAGCAGCGCTATGGGGGGACGGGGGGGCCAGGAGACCCAGTACTTC
CASSAMGGRGGQETQYF
>TRBJ1-1|NA|NA|TRBV6-6
TGTGCCACCCGCGGGATGGACGGCCGTCCTTTCTTT
CATRGMDGRPFF
>TRBJ2-6|TRBD1|NA|TRBV7-6
TGTGCCAGCAGCTTAGTGGCAGGGGGCACTGGGGCCAACGTCCTGACTTTC
CASSLVAGGTGANVLTF
>TRBJ2-1|NA|NA|TRBV5-4
TGTGCCAGCAGCAAATCCGGGAGTTGGTGGAATGAGCAGTTCTTC
CASSKSGSWWNEQFF
>TRBJ2-7|NA|NA|TRBV29-1
TGCAGCGTTGTTTTCCAGGGCAGCAACGACGAGCAGTACTTC
CSVVFQGSNDEQYF
>TRBJ2-5|TRBD1|NA|TRBV7-9
TGTGCCAGCAGCTTAGGCGTGGGACAGACGAGGACCCAGTACTTC
CASSLGVGQTRTQYF
>TRBJ1-2|NA|NA|TRBV9
TGTGCCAGCAGCGCTGCTACAGGGTGGGGCTACACCTTC
CASSAATGWGYTF
>TRBJ2-7|TRBD1|NA|TRBV10-3
TGTGCCATCAGTGTAGGACAGGGGTACGAGCAGTACTTC
CAISVGQGYEQYF
>TRBJ2-7|TRBD1|NA|TRBV15
TGTGCCACCAGCAGAGGAGCGCCGGGACAGGACTACGAGCAGTACTTC
CATSRGAPGQDYEQYF
>TRBJ1-2|NA|NA|TRBV6-5
TGTGCCACCTCATTGAATCGGGGCTACACCTTC
CATSLNRGYTF
>TRBJ2-7|NA|NA|TRBV27
TGTGCCAGCAGCATTGACAACTCCTACGAGCAGTACTTC
CASSIDNSYEQYF
>TRBJ1-3|TRBD1|NA|TRBV4-2
TGTGCCAGCAGCCAAGCCGGGGACAGACTCGGAAACACCATATATTTT
CASSQAGDRLGNTIYF